Below, 20 T cell receptor beta chains from the same sample are listed, as sequenced in a study of OX40 agonist ivuxolimab in advanced cancers. Generated by immunoSEQ multiplex PCR, the TCRdb table keeps only in-frame clones and is missing some. The sample lists around 100,000 clones, 85% to 95% seen once, with 0.54% in the top ten. The material was CD4+ or CD8+ T cells sorted from blood, obtained in a trial of the OX40 agonist ivuxolimab. These receptor sequences come from an adult with an advanced solid tumor such as melanoma, head and neck, liver or kidney cancer.

The genes are TRBV6-1 and TRBJ1-5; D is undetermined. CDR3 length: 14 amino acids. Germline V gene data show CDR1 as MNHNS and CDR2 as SASEGT. V was pared by 3 bases and J by 4 bases, with 10 bases between. CDR3 amino acids: CASSDPWGNQPQHF. DNA for the CDR3: TGTGCCAGCAGTGATCCATGGGGTAATCAGCCCCAGCATTTT.

The gene calls are TRBV28 and TRBJ1-1; D possibly corresponds to TRBD1 (5 bases). Germline V lookup: CDR1 MDHEN, CDR2 SYDVKM. V was shortened by 6 bases and J by 7 bases, with 18 bases between the two germline ends. The CDR3 has 14 residues. As DNA, the CDR3 is TGTGCCAGCAGGGTAGGACACCGGGACGGTGAAGCTTTCTTT. Its translation: CASRVGHRDGEAFF.

The count of this clone is one. The V call is TRBV18, the J call TRBJ2-7; 9 bases map to TRBD1. The CDR3 is 13 residues long. The germline V gene encodes CDR1 KGHSH and CDR2 LQKENI. V lost 5 bases and J lost 5; bases outside the gene matches: 4. The CDR3 DNA is TGTGCCAGCTCATTGGGACAGGGAGACGAGCAGTACTTC. Protein sequence: CASSLGQGDEQYF. Supplemented by reference TRBV18 and TRBJ2-7, the full variable domain reads NAGVMQNPRHLVRRRGQEARLRCSPMKGHSHVYWYRQLPEEGLKFMVYLQKENIIDESGMPKERFSAEFPKEGPSILRIQQVVRGDSAAYFCASSLGQGDEQYFGPGTRLTVT.

The V and J genes are TRBV7-3 and TRBJ2-7, with 10 bases identical to TRBD2. Germline V gives CDR1 SGHTA, CDR2 FQGTGA. V gave up 5 bases and J gave up 0 bases; unmatched junction bases: 4. CDR3 size: 15 residues. The CDR3 spells CASSLSGRSSYEQYF. In DNA, the CDR3 is TGTGCCAGCAGCCTTAGCGGGAGGAGCTCCTACGAGCAGTACTTC.

This chain links TRBV5-5 with TRBJ2-1; D gene ambiguous. V shed 2 bases and J shed 4 bases, with 7 bases lying between them. Germline V lookup: CDR1 SGHKS, CDR2 YYEKEE (reference sequence). The CDR3 consists of 13 residues. The CDR3: CASSFNGYNEQFF. CDR3 nucleotides: TGTGCCAGCAGCTTTAACGGATACAATGAGCAGTTCTTC.

The J gene is TRBJ2-3, the V gene TRBV29-1, with 9 bases identical to TRBD1. The CDR3 contains 14 residues. Germline lookup yields CDR1 SQVTM and CDR2 ANQGSEA. V shed 8 bases, J shed 4 bases, and the junction held 10 bases outside the gene matches. The CDR3 nucleotides read TGCAGCTCCAAGGGACAGGGTGTTTCAGATACGCAGTATTTT. This gives the protein CSSKGQGVSDTQYF.

The gene calls are TRBV4-1 and TRBJ1-1; the match to TRBD1 covers 8 bases. This CDR3 has 17 residues. The junction had 8 bases not matched to a gene; V was cut back by 2 bases and J by 0 bases. Germline loops: CDR1 MGHRA, CDR2 YSYEKL. In nucleotides, the CDR3 is TGCGCCAGCAGCCAACGGACAGGGCGTGGGTTGAACACTGAAGCTTTCTTT. Translated, it gives CASSQRTGRGLNTEAFF.

The chain recombines TRBV10-3 with TRBJ2-1, with D possibly matching TRBD2 (6 bases). The CDR3 extends over 14 amino acids. Between the trimmed V and J ends, which lost 6 bases and 1 base, there was a span of 10 bases. In germline, CDR1 is ENHRY, CDR2 SYGVKD. The CDR3 loop is CAIRGTGSYNEQFF. CDR3 nucleotide sequence: TGTGCCATCAGGGGGACTGGATCCTACAATGAGCAGTTCTTC.

V and J are TRBV5-6 and TRBJ2-5; D is unclear. Trimming left V 4 bases short and J 3 bases short, with 4 bases between. This CDR3 spans 11 amino acids. The germline gives CDR1 SGHDT, CDR2 YYEEEE. The CDR3 sequence: CASSIEETQYF. As DNA, the CDR3 is TGTGCCAGCAGCATTGAAGAGACCCAGTACTTC.

The chain couples TRBV7-8 to TRBJ2-5; D gene uncertain. The CDR3 is made up of 11 amino acids. V lost 2 bases and J lost 6, with 4 bases in between. The germline CDR1 and CDR2 sequences are SGHVS and FQNEAQ. CDR3 bases: TGTGCCAGCAGCTTACAACAGACCCAGTACTTC. This gives the protein CASSLQQTQYF.

This sequence joins TRBV5-4 and TRBJ2-2; 14 nucleotides align to TRBD2. V was pared by 0 bases and J by 7 bases, with 5 bases of the junction left unmatched. CDR1 is SGHNT and CDR2 is YYREEE in the germline V gene (reference sequence). CDR3 length equals 17 residues. The CDR3 coding sequence is TGTGCCAGCAGCTTGGGACTAGCGGGAGGGTCTCGCGGGGAGCTGTTTTTT. Its protein product is CASSLGLAGGSRGELFF.

This chain connects TRBV2 to TRBJ1-5; TRBD1 is a possible D gene (5 bases). The V end lost 3 bases, the J end lost 8 bases, and 11 bases lay between the germline ends. This CDR3 has 13 residues. The germline V gene encodes CDR1 SNHLY and CDR2 FYNNEI. The DNA for the CDR3 is TGTGCCAGCAGTGACCTGGGGCCGGAGCCCCAGCATTTT. Protein product: CASSDLGPEPQHF.

The chain carries TRBV10-1 and TRBJ2-3; TRBD2 matches 7 bases. Germline CDR1 reads WNHNN; CDR2 reads SYGVQD (reference sequence). CDR3 length: 22 amino acids. V dropped 2 bases and J dropped 6; count of bases not matched to a gene: 29. The CDR3 bases are TGCGCCAGCAGTGAGCGGGGGAACGGGGATGGGGACCGGACTAGTGTAAGGGATACGCAGTATTTT. Translation: CASSERGNGDGDRTSVRDTQYF.

J is TRBJ2-7 and V is TRBV28; the match to TRBD1 covers 7 bases. CDR3 length equals 14 residues. V was clipped by 1 base and J by 2 bases; unmatched bases: 2. Germline CDR1 MDHEN, CDR2 SYDVKM. The CDR3 loop is CASSLLDRPYEQYF. CDR3 bases: TGTGCCAGCAGTTTATTGGACAGGCCCTACGAGCAGTACTTC.

The CDR3 protein is CASSLRSGETQYF. CDR3 in DNA: TGTGCCAGCAGCTTAAGGTCAGGGGAGACCCAGTACTTC. V usage is TRBV7-3 and J usage is TRBJ2-5; possibly TRBD1 for D (5 bases). The germline V gene has CDR1 SGHTA and CDR2 FQGTGA. Trimming pared 1 base from V and 5 bases from J, leaving 8 bases between. The CDR3 length is 13 residues. Using reference TRBV7-3 and TRBJ2-5 for the parts outside the CDR3, the full variable domain is GAGVSQTPSNKVTEKGKYVELRCDPISGHTALYWYRQSLGQGPEFLIYFQGTGAADDSGLPNDRFFAVRPEGSVSTLKIQRTERGDSAVYLCASSLRSGETQYFGPGTRLLVL.

V gene TRBV18 combines with J gene TRBJ2-7; tentative D call: TRBD1 (6 bases). The CDR3 totals 14 residues. Trimming removed 3 bases from V and 3 bases from J, with 12 bases in between. CDR1 and CDR2 from the germline V gene are KGHSH and LQKENI. The CDR3 loop is CASSPAGANYEQYF. The CDR3 nucleotides are TGTGCCAGCTCACCGGCAGGGGCGAACTACGAGCAGTACTTC.

The V and J genes are TRBV28 and TRBJ2-4, with TRBD2 identical over 13 bases. Germline lookup yields CDR1 MDHEN and CDR2 SYDVKM. V shed 2 bases and J 2 bases; nucleotides not matched to a gene: 6. The CDR3 runs to 18 residues. The CDR3 spells CASSLTSGRARSKNIQYF. The CDR3 bases are TGTGCCAGCAGTTTAACTAGCGGGAGGGCCCGATCCAAAAACATTCAGTACTTC.

The CDR3 is CASSLTERGEKLFF. CDR3 coding DNA: TGTGCCAGCAGCTTAACAGAGAGAGGTGAAAAACTGTTTTTT. The genes are TRBV6-6 and TRBJ1-4, with D unclear. The CDR3 is 14 amino acids. CDR1 is MNHNY and CDR2 is SVGAGI in the germline V gene (reference sequence). Between the trimmed V and J ends, which lost 6 bases and 7 bases, there was a span of 15 bases.

V is TRBV28 and J is TRBJ1-1, with D hard to call. With 8 bases removed from V and 0 bases from J, the gap between germline ends came to 7 bases. The CDR3 covers 12 residues. Germline assignment: CDR1 MDHEN and CDR2 SYDVKM. The CDR3 here is CASGLLNTEAFF. CDR3 coding DNA: TGTGCCAGCGGACTGTTGAACACTGAAGCTTTCTTT.

The rearrangement uses TRBV7-8 and TRBJ2-7; D perhaps matches TRBD1 (5 bases). Per germline, CDR1 SGHVS and CDR2 FQNEAQ. The CDR3 extends over 14 amino acids. V lost 1 base and J lost 2, with 9 bases in between. The chain's CDR3 is CASSLVQGAYEQYF. CDR3 nucleotide sequence: TGTGCCAGCAGCTTAGTGCAGGGTGCCTACGAGCAGTACTTC.